The rows below give T cell receptor beta chains drawn from one sample of a study of shared clonotypes between healthy human individuals. The method was immunoSEQ multiplex PCR; TCRdb's version includes in-frame clones alone and lacks a portion of them. Of approximately 2.5 million clones listed, 90% to 95% are singletons. Sequenced sample: naive CD4+ T cells from PBMCs. These receptors were obtained from a man younger than 30 in good health. Some clones in this sample may be carry-over from other donors' samples. Both conserved end residues are part of each CDR3. D genes are given only for firm matches. Clone size is shown for a subset of rows, as once, few, many or a class of expanded clone.

j_gene,abundance,v_gene,d_gene,CDR3aa,CDR3nt
TRBJ2-1,-,TRBV9,-,CASSPRVAAYNEQFF,TGTGCCAGCAGCCCCCGGGTAGCAGCATACAATGAGCAGTTCTTC
TRBJ2-7,-,TRBV11-2,TRBD2,CASSFMLGGIDEQYF,TGTGCCAGCAGCTTCATGCTCGGGGGGATCGACGAGCAGTACTTC
TRBJ2-1,-,TRBV9,TRBD2,CASNLGRDEQFF,TGTGCCAGCAACCTGGGGAGGGATGAGCAGTTCTTC
TRBJ2-3,-,TRBV28,TRBD1,CASSQLQGGSDTQYF,TGTGCCAGCAGTCAGCTACAGGGGGGTTCAGATACGCAGTATTTT
TRBJ2-3,-,TRBV7-8,-,CASSLALWSGESDTQYF,TGTGCCAGCAGCTTAGCATTGTGGTCAGGGGAGTCAGATACGCAGTATTTT
TRBJ2-3,-,TRBV5-1,-,CASTEGEGLGDTQYF,TGCGCCAGCACCGAGGGGGAGGGCCTGGGAGATACGCAGTATTTT
TRBJ2-2,-,TRBV7-9,TRBD2,CASSPSLAGAVTGELFF,TGTGCCAGCAGCCCCTCACTAGCGGGAGCTGTCACCGGGGAGCTGTTTTTT
TRBJ1-6,-,TRBV23-1,-,CASSQSRGVVDSPLHF,TGCGCCAGCAGTCAAAGCCGAGGGGTTGTGGATTCACCCCTCCACTTT
TRBJ2-7,-,TRBV7-9,-,CASSSSAHSYEQYF,TGTGCCAGCAGCTCTAGCGCGCACTCCTACGAGCAGTACTTC
TRBJ2-3,-,TRBV11-2,-,CASSSPLWRASTDTQYF,TGTGCCAGCAGCTCCCCCCTATGGCGGGCCTCCACAGATACGCAGTATTTT
TRBJ2-7,once,TRBV5-1,TRBD2,CASSSDPGGGEQYF,TGCGCCAGCAGCTCCGACCCGGGGGGAGGCGAGCAGTACTTC
TRBJ2-7,-,TRBV14,TRBD1,CASSPRQGLYEQYF,TGTGCCAGCAGCCCTCGACAGGGGCTCTACGAGCAGTACTTC
TRBJ1-2,-,TRBV4-3,TRBD1,CASSQAPRGQSGYTF,TGCGCCAGCAGCCAAGCCCCCAGGGGGCAATCTGGCTACACCTTC
TRBJ2-1,-,TRBV19,-,CASSMGGIGLNNEQFF,TGTGCCAGTAGTATGGGCGGGATAGGGCTAAACAATGAGCAGTTCTTC
TRBJ2-6,-,TRBV28,-,CASSLRGAGANVLTF,TGTGCCAGCAGTTTAAGAGGGGCTGGGGCCAACGTCCTGACTTTC
TRBJ2-6,-,TRBV30,-,CAWDTSGANVLTF,TGTGCCTGGGATACCTCTGGGGCCAACGTCCTGACTTTC
TRBJ2-7,-,TRBV28,-,CASSAGRSYEQYF,TGTGCCAGCTCGGCGGGAAGGTCCTACGAGCAGTACTTC
TRBJ2-1,-,TRBV7-2,-,CASSLFPSSYNEQFF,TGTGCCAGCAGCTTATTCCCCAGCTCCTACAATGAGCAGTTCTTC
TRBJ1-2,-,TRBV5-1,-,CASSATQGGYGYTF,TGCGCCAGCAGCGCAACCCAGGGTGGGTATGGCTACACCTTC
TRBJ1-4,-,TRBV19,TRBD1,CASSKQGSDEKLFF,TGTGCCAGTAGTAAACAGGGGAGCGACGAAAAACTGTTTTTT
TRBJ2-1,-,TRBV20-1,-,CSGSGSNEQFF,TGCAGTGGATCCGGAAGCAATGAGCAGTTCTTC
TRBJ2-1,-,TRBV30,TRBD2,CAWSGLAGGPGMLDEQFF,TGTGCCTGGAGTGGTCTAGCGGGAGGGCCGGGTATGTTGGATGAGCAGTTCTTC
TRBJ2-3,-,TRBV28,TRBD1,CASSPTGPDTQYF,TGTGCCAGCAGTCCGACAGGGCCAGATACGCAGTATTTT
TRBJ2-1,few,TRBV11-3,TRBD1,CASSPGQGSYNEQFF,TGTGCCAGCAGCCCGGGACAGGGCTCCTACAATGAGCAGTTCTTC
TRBJ1-2,-,TRBV4-2,TRBD1,CASSQDLGTGYVGYTF,TGTGCCAGCAGCCAAGATTTGGGGACAGGGTATGTAGGCTACACCTTC
TRBJ1-2,-,TRBV2,-,CASSAIRAYYGYTF,TGTGCCAGCAGTGCTATAAGGGCATACTATGGCTACACCTTC
TRBJ2-1,-,TRBV12-5,-,CASAPVSEQFF,TGTGCTAGTGCACCGGTCAGTGAGCAGTTCTTC